The 25 T cell receptor beta chains reported below all come from one sample, sequenced in a study of blood T cell repertoires in COVID-19. Profiling relied on immunoSEQ multiplex PCR, and the TCRdb table lists in-frame clones only, not all of them. This repertoire shows a few hundred thousand clones, roughly 90% found once; its top ten account for around 20%. Specimen: PBMCs or T cells enriched from blood (not recorded which). The source of these receptors is a woman in her twenties or thirties who had recovered from COVID-19.

This clone occurred once. V gene TRBV11-2 combines with J gene TRBJ1-1; tentatively, D is TRBD1 (5 bases). The germline V gene encodes CDR1 SGHAT and CDR2 FQNNGV. V lost 0 bases to trimming and J lost 1 base, with 12 bases between them. This CDR3 region has 16 residues. CDR3: CASSLDRGFSNTEAFF. Here the CDR3 DNA reads TGTGCCAGCAGCTTAGATCGGGGGTTTTCGAACACTGAAGCTTTCTTT.

V is TRBV7-3 and J is TRBJ2-6; D not certain. The CDR3 covers 14 residues. With 5 bases removed from V and 4 bases from J, the gap between germline ends came to 9 bases. The germline V gene encodes CDR1 SGHTA and CDR2 FQGTGA. The CDR3 is CASSPARGANVLTF. The CDR3 coding sequence is TGTGCCAGCAGCCCGGCGCGGGGGGCCAACGTCCTGACTTTC.

This rearrangement joins TRBV4-3 to TRBJ1-1; 7 bases are shared with TRBD1. Germline V gene sequence: CDR1 LGHNA, CDR2 YSLEER. The CDR3 length is 18 residues. Unmatched junction bases numbered 12, after V lost 0 bases and J lost 2 bases. CDR3 coding DNA: TGCGCCAGCAGCCAAGATGGGACCGGGACAGCCCTCAACACTGAAGCTTTCTTT. Its translation is CASSQDGTGTALNTEAFF.

This chain uses TRBV7-9 with TRBJ2-7; tentative D call: TRBD1 (6 bases). The CDR3 has 14 amino acids. Trimming pared 5 bases from V and 6 bases from J, leaving 17 bases between. In germline, CDR1 is SEHNR, CDR2 FQNEAQ (reference sequence). The CDR3 spells CASSEGSRGFEQYF. CDR3 nucleotide sequence: TGTGCCAGCAGCGAAGGAAGCAGGGGTTTCGAGCAGTACTTC.

The chain uses TRBV7-2 and TRBJ2-5, with 11 bases matching TRBD2. V was clipped by 2 bases and J by 5 bases; unmatched bases: 7. The germline V gene has CDR1 SGHTA and CDR2 FQGNSA. This CDR3 has 16 residues. CDR3 DNA: TGTGCCAGCAGCTTAACACTAGCGGGAGATTTGGAGACCCAGTACTTC. Protein: CASSLTLAGDLETQYF.

The chain is built from TRBV4-1 and TRBJ1-2, with D uncertain. The CDR3 contains 13 residues. V was trimmed by 0 bases and J by 1 base, leaving 3 bases between them. Germline CDR1 is MGHRA and CDR2 is YSYEKL. The CDR3 nucleotides read TGCGCCAGCAGCCAAGATAGTAACTATGGCTACACCTTC. Protein sequence: CASSQDSNYGYTF.

There are a few counts of this clone. The chain recombines TRBV28 with TRBJ2-7; D remains unclear. The CDR3 runs to 12 residues. Germline lookup yields CDR1 MDHEN and CDR2 SYDVKM. The V and J ends lost 2 bases and 4 bases respectively, with 6 bases between them. The CDR3 spells CASSLGKYEQYF. Here the CDR3 DNA reads TGTGCCAGCAGTTTAGGCAAGTACGAGCAGTACTTC.

The chain couples TRBV10-3 to TRBJ2-3, with D possibly being TRBD2 (5 bases). Looked up from germline, CDR1 is ENHRY and CDR2 is SYGVKD. V was pared by 11 bases and J by 0 bases, with 12 bases between. CDR3 length: 13 amino acids. CDR3 region: CASTWTSTDTQYF. The CDR3 nucleotides read TGTGCCTCCACCTGGACTAGCACAGATACGCAGTATTTT.

The genes are TRBV28 and TRBJ2-6; TRBD1 might be the D (6 bases). Germline loops: CDR1 MDHEN, CDR2 SYDVKM. Between the trimmed V and J ends, which lost 3 bases and 1 base, there was a span of 13 bases. The CDR3 totals 17 residues. The CDR3 bases are TGTGCCAGCAGTTTCCCGCGCACAGGGTCTGGGGCCAACGTCCTGACTTTC. Protein product: CASSFPRTGSGANVLTF.

This clone was counted once. The chain carries TRBV28 and TRBJ1-3; the D is unclear. Trimming took off 9 bases at V and 0 bases at J, with 12 bases between the two ends. The germline V gene has CDR1 MDHEN and CDR2 SYDVKM. The CDR3 is made up of 14 amino acids. CDR3 residues: CASLRVASGNTIYF. For the CDR3, the DNA is TGTGCCAGTCTCCGGGTCGCCTCTGGAAACACCATATATTTT.

This chain connects TRBV7-8 to TRBJ2-7, with D possibly matching TRBD2 (6 bases). This CDR3 spans 16 amino acids. Germline V CDR1 and CDR2: SGHVS, FQNEAQ. The ends were cut back, 1 base at V and 4 bases at J, with 17 bases in the middle. CDR3 amino acids: CASSLVMGTDRYEQYF. The CDR3 DNA reads TGTGCCAGCAGCTTAGTTATGGGGACTGATCGTTACGAGCAGTACTTC.

A few counts support this clone. The J gene is TRBJ2-1, the V gene TRBV29-1; D is perhaps TRBD2 (6 bases). This CDR3 has 13 residues. The germline CDR1 and CDR2 sequences are SQVTM and ANQGSEA. V dropped 8 bases and J dropped 4 bases, with 15 bases sitting between them. CDR3: CSSQPGRYNEQFF. The CDR3 DNA follows: TGCAGCTCCCAACCGGGGAGGTACAATGAGCAGTTCTTC.

V is TRBV7-9 and J is TRBJ1-2; tentative D call: TRBD1 (6 bases). Germline V gives CDR1 SEHNR, CDR2 FQNEAQ (reference sequence). The CDR3 contains 13 residues. V lost 3 bases to trimming and J lost 4 bases, with 9 bases between them. CDR3 bases: TGTGCCAGCAGCTTGTCAGGGGTCTATGGCTACACCTTC. It translates to CASSLSGVYGYTF.

Of note for this clone: Additional DNA sequences in this sample encode the identical CDR3. The V and J genes are TRBV18 and TRBJ1-5, with 7 positions matching TRBD1. J lost 3 bases, V lost 3 bases, and 2 bases had no gene match. The CDR3 covers 14 residues. Looked up from germline, CDR1 is KGHSH and CDR2 is LQKENI. In nucleotides, the CDR3 is TGTGCCAGCTCACCGGGGACAGACAATCAGCCCCAGCATTTT. This codes for CASSPGTDNQPQHF.

A few counts support this clone. This chain joins TRBV5-1 and TRBJ1-2, with 10 nucleotides matching TRBD1. V trimming: 3 bases; J trimming: 4 bases; junction bases outside the gene matches: 12. The CDR3 covers 17 residues. Germline assignment: CDR1 SGHRS and CDR2 YFSETQ. The CDR3 DNA reads as TGCGCCAGCAGCTCCGGGACAGGGGTGACTACAAGCTATGGCTACACCTTC. It encodes CASSSGTGVTTSYGYTF.

The J gene is TRBJ1-4, the V gene TRBV28; 11 bases are shared with TRBD1. The CDR3 has 14 amino acids. J gave up 7 bases and V 6 bases, and 4 bases lay outside the gene matches. CDR1 and CDR2 from the germline V gene are MDHEN and SYDVKM. In DNA form, the CDR3 reads TGTGCCAGCAGGACCGGGACAGGGGGTGAAAAACTGTTTTTT. Encoded protein: CASRTGTGGEKLFF.

The J gene is TRBJ2-7, the V gene TRBV4-1, with TRBD1 matching over 7 bases. After removal of 4 bases from V and 0 bases from J, the junction contained 6 bases not matched to a gene. The CDR3 sequence is 15 residues long. Germline V gene sequence: CDR1 MGHRA, CDR2 YSYEKL. CDR3 in amino acids: CASSPGQLSSYEQYF. The CDR3 DNA follows: TGCGCCAGCAGCCCGGGACAGCTTAGCTCCTACGAGCAGTACTTC.

This clone came up once. The chain joins TRBV28 to TRBJ1-2; D gene ambiguous. This CDR3 has 14 residues. Germline CDR1 MDHEN, CDR2 SYDVKM. Trimming took off 6 bases at V and 0 bases at J, with 11 bases between the two ends. The CDR3 reads CASSSLGSNYGYTF. CDR3 in DNA: TGTGCCAGCAGCAGCCTGGGCTCTAACTATGGCTACACCTTC.

The chain combines TRBV25-1 with TRBJ1-1, with D tentatively TRBD1 (6 bases). V was trimmed by 6 bases and J by 8 bases, leaving 19 bases between them. CDR1 MGHDK and CDR2 SYGVNS come from the germline V gene. The CDR3 has 14 amino acids. CDR3: CASRPGSGGSEAFF. The CDR3 DNA is TGTGCCAGCAGGCCTGGGTCTGGGGGCTCAGAAGCTTTCTTT.

The chain is built from TRBV7-2 and TRBJ1-1; D not resolved. V lost 1 base to trimming and J lost 5 bases, with 11 bases between them. CDR1 SGHTA and CDR2 FQGNSA come from the germline V gene. The CDR3 has 14 amino acids. DNA of the CDR3: TGTGCCAGCAGCTTAGGATCTAGCGGGACTGAAGCTTTCTTT. Amino acids: CASSLGSSGTEAFF. The whole variable domain, filled in from reference TRBV7-2 and TRBJ1-1, reads GAGVSQSPSNKVTEKGKDVELRCDPISGHTALYWYRQSLGQGLEFLIYFQGNSAPDKSGLPSDRFSAERTGGSVSTLTIQRTQQEDSAVYLCASSLGSSGTEAFFGQGTRLTVV.

The chain is built from TRBV7-2 and TRBJ2-5; 9 nucleotides match TRBD2. The CDR3 loop spans 16 amino acids. Germline CDR1 and CDR2: SGHTA and FQGNSA. V was pared by 9 bases and J by 2 bases, with 13 bases of the junction left unmatched. CDR3 nucleotides: TGTGCCAGTACCTCAAACGGCGGGGGGGCACAAGAGACCCAGTACTTC. It translates to CASTSNGGGAQETQYF.

This clone was seen only a few times. The junction and the germline gene differ at one end; a read error may be behind it. The chain recombines TRBV7-7 with TRBJ2-5; D possibly corresponds to TRBD2 (5 bases). Looked up from germline, CDR1 is SSHAT and CDR2 is FNYEAQ (reference sequence). This CDR3 contains 15 residues. This chain's CDR3 is CASSPTAGLSETQYF. The CDR3 DNA reads TGTGCTAGCAGCCCGACCGCGGGTTTAAGCGAGACCCAGTACTTC.

The genes are TRBV10-3 and TRBJ1-5; the D gene is possibly TRBD1 (5 bases). This CDR3 has 13 residues. CDR1 ENHRY and CDR2 SYGVKD come from the germline V gene. With 6 bases removed from V and 7 bases from J, the gap between germline ends came to 13 bases. CDR3 residues: CAISGGVGQPQHF. The CDR3 DNA sequence: TGTGCCATCAGCGGAGGGGTAGGACAGCCCCAGCATTTT.

The chain employs TRBV29-1 and TRBJ2-1; D may be TRBD2 (6 bases). Germline CDR1 reads SQVTM; CDR2 reads ANQGSEA. The CDR3 loop spans 13 amino acids. The ends were cut back, 0 bases at V and 5 bases at J, with 8 bases in the middle. The CDR3 nucleotides read TGCAGCGTTGAAGATCGGAGGGACAATGAGCAGTTCTTC. This codes for CSVEDRRDNEQFF.

J is TRBJ2-7 and V is TRBV6-5; 9 nucleotides line up with TRBD1. The V gene's germline CDR1 is MNHEY and CDR2 SVGAGI. The ends lost 5 bases at V and 2 bases at J; junction bases unmatched: 4. The CDR3 covers 14 residues. CDR3: CASSTGQGTYEQYF. The CDR3 DNA is TGTGCCAGCAGTACGGGACAGGGCACCTACGAGCAGTACTTC.